The 29 T cell receptor beta chains below were found in one sample sequenced in a study of post-analysis software for immune sequencing data. Study-wide points: About 5 TRBV segments were more frequent in patients than controls; TRBV5-6, TRBV5-1 and TRBV20-1 belonged to this group.

Sequencing libraries made from TCR beta cDNA carried unique molecular identifiers. TCRdb re-analysed the PCR reads in MiXCR, keeping a single row per CDR3 protein. The table lists some 260,000 distinct CDR3 sequences, 35% to 45% of them singletons, with 4% to 5.5% in the top ten. The antigens for these receptors are not known. Sequencing used blood. All receptors come from a girl aged 10-17 years with multiple sclerosis.

A remark on this clonotype: A much larger clonotype is one base distant, so this may be a read error. V and J are TRBV12-3 or TRBV12-4 and TRBJ2-2, with 10 bases lining up with TRBD2. This CDR3 spans 16 amino acids. The CDR3 sequence is CASSLVPSGSPGEVFF. DNA for the CDR3: TGTGCCAGCAGTTTAGTGCCTAGCGGGAGCCCCGGGGAGGTGTTTTTT.

This clonotype was observed many times. The rearrangement joins TRBV29-1 to TRBJ2-3; D is unclear. The CDR3 has 14 residues. The germline V and J ends were trimmed by 2 bases and 0 bases, with 9 bases remaining between them. Germline V CDR1 and CDR2: SQVTM, ANQGSEA. CDR3 loop: CSVERKLSTDTQYF. In nucleotides, the CDR3 is TGCAGCGTTGAAAGGAAGCTCAGCACAGATACGCAGTATTTT.

This clonotype has at least ten counts. The J gene is TRBJ1-2, the V gene TRBV20-1; 7 bases map to TRBD1. The germline CDR1 and CDR2 sequences are DFQATT and SNEGSKA (reference sequence). V lost 5 bases, J lost 7 bases, and 10 bases stayed unmatched. CDR3 size: 13 residues. The CDR3 region has the DNA TGCAGTGCTGGGGTGGGGACAGACTTTGGCTACACCTTC. This codes for CSAGVGTDFGYTF.

With respect to this clonotype: A read error may account for a junction end that differs from germline. This chain uses TRBV28 with TRBJ2-1; D perhaps matches TRBD1 (6 bases). The CDR3 consists of 13 residues. Looked up from germline, CDR1 is MDHEN and CDR2 is SYDVKM. CDR3 region: CASSSWGRNERFF. DNA for the CDR3: TGTGCCAGCTCATCGTGGGGGCGGAATGAGCGGTTCTTC.

The rearrangement links TRBV27 to TRBJ1-6; D remains ambiguous. Trimming removed 8 bases at V and 5 bases at J, with 16 bases between. CDR1 and CDR2 from the germline V gene are MNHEY and SMNVEV (reference sequence). The CDR3 runs 15 residues. The CDR3 DNA reads as TGTGCCAGCGGTCCGCGGACGTCTAATAATTCACCCCTCCACTTT. Residues: CASGPRTSNNSPLHF.

This clonotype was observed a handful of times. The chain recombines TRBV5-1 with TRBJ1-5; D ambiguous. The CDR3 is 14 residues long. In germline, CDR1 is SGHRS, CDR2 YFSETQ. Trimming took 1 base from V and 0 from J, leaving 5 bases between them. The CDR3 here is CASSLPGSNQPQHF. In DNA form, the CDR3 reads TGCGCCAGCAGCTTGCCAGGTAGCAATCAGCCCCAGCATTTT.

The sample holds many counts of this clonotype. The chain has TRBV7-9 and TRBJ2-7; D not resolved. With 5 bases removed from V and 3 bases from J, the gap between germline ends came to 17 bases. This CDR3 is 15 amino acids long. CDR1 is SEHNR and CDR2 is FQNEAQ in the germline V gene (reference sequence). This chain's CDR3 is CASSLLGSRGYEQYF. DNA of the CDR3: TGTGCCAGCAGCCTCTTAGGGTCCCGAGGCTACGAGCAGTACTTC. Complete variable domain (other parts from reference TRBV7-9 and TRBJ2-7): DTGVSQNPRHKITKRGQNVTFRCDPISEHNRLYWYRQTLGQGPEFLTYFQNEAQLEKSRLLSDRFSAERPKGSFSTLEIQRTEQGDSAMYLCASSLLGSRGYEQYFGPGTRLTVT.

A remark on this clonotype: This may be a read error, as it is one base from a much larger clone. CDR3 DNA sequence: TGTGCCAGCAGCGCCCACCGGGGCAGTGAGGTTAATGACTACACCTTC. This translates into CASSAHRGSEVNDYTF. The chain has TRBV14 and TRBJ1-2; D possibly corresponds to TRBD1 (5 bases). CDR3 size: 16 residues. Germline V gene data show CDR1 as SGHDN and CDR2 as FVKESK. Deletions cut 5 bases from V and 10 bases from J, with 26 bases between.

This clonotype was found many times. The chain uses TRBV20-1 and TRBJ2-7, with 10 bases lining up with TRBD1. The trim removed 3 bases at V and 4 bases at J, leaving 6 bases unmatched. Germline V gene lookup returns CDR1 DFQATT and CDR2 SNEGSKA (reference sequence). This CDR3 is built from 14 residues. The CDR3 DNA sequence: TGCAGTGCTAGGACAGGGACAGGGGATTACGAGCAGTACTTC. Residues: CSARTGTGDYEQYF.

This clonotype has a count of ten or more. The rearrangement links TRBV6-6 to TRBJ2-6; D is ambiguous. The CDR3 totals 15 residues. V was pared by 0 bases and J by 0 bases, with 3 bases between. The germline V gene has CDR1 MNHNY and CDR2 SVGAGI (reference sequence). CDR3 amino acids: CASSYSSSGANVLTF. CDR3 sequence (DNA): TGTGCCAGCAGTTACTCAAGCTCTGGGGCCAACGTCCTGACTTTC.

Only a few counts were recorded for this clonotype. V gene TRBV7-6 combines with J gene TRBJ2-3; D gene uncertain. V was pared by 3 bases and J by 0 bases, with 7 bases between. CDR1 SGHVS and CDR2 FNYEAQ come from the germline V gene. The CDR3 totals 14 residues. CDR3 nucleotides: TGTGCCAGCAGCTTCCAACAAAGCACAGATACGCAGTATTTT. It translates to CASSFQQSTDTQYF.

V is TRBV20-1 and J is TRBJ2-1; D is tentatively TRBD1 or TRBD2 (5 bases each). The better agreement between TRBJ2-7 and the DNA end casts doubt on the J call. The CDR3 has 13 amino acids. Looked up from germline, CDR1 is DFQATT and CDR2 is SNEGSKA (reference sequence). The CDR3 nucleotides read TGCAGTGCTAGAGGGGACGCCTACAATGAGCAGTACTTC. This codes for CSARGDAYNEQYF.

The J gene is TRBJ1-2, the V gene TRBV12-3 or TRBV12-4; D is possibly TRBD1 (5 bases). This CDR3 comprises 13 residues. The germline V and J ends were trimmed by 4 bases and 8 bases, with 14 bases remaining between them. CDR3 coding DNA: TGTGCCAGCAGTTCCCAAGAGGGGCGAGGCTACACCTTC. Protein product: CASSSQEGRGYTF.

This clonotype was detected many times. The genes are TRBV19 and TRBJ2-3; D possibly corresponds to TRBD2 (5 bases). This CDR3 spans 14 amino acids. Germline CDR1 and CDR2: LNHDA and SQIVND (reference sequence). The germline V and J ends were trimmed by 1 base and 1 base, with 6 bases remaining between them. The CDR3 DNA sequence: TGTGCCAGTAGTATAGGGACTGGCACAGATACGCAGTATTTT. Its translation is CASSIGTGTDTQYF.

The chain combines TRBV12-3 or TRBV12-4 with TRBJ2-3, with D possibly TRBD1 on 6 matching bases. V gave up 6 bases and J gave up 2 bases, with 15 bases separating them. There are 15 residues in the CDR3. The CDR3 DNA sequence: TGTGCCAGCAGCTACCGGGACACTGACACAGATACGCAGTATTTT. It translates to CASSYRDTDTDTQYF.

This clonotype was seen many times. The chain employs TRBV2 and TRBJ2-1, with TRBD2 identical over 16 bases. The CDR3 extends over 17 amino acids. The V and J ends lost 0 bases and 9 bases, in that order; junction bases with no gene match: 5. Germline CDR1 reads SNHLY; CDR2 reads FYNNEI. CDR3 protein: CASSEAGLAGGIGEQFF. CDR3 in DNA: TGTGCCAGCAGTGAAGCGGGACTAGCGGGAGGGATTGGTGAGCAGTTCTTC. The full variable domain, with the rest looked up from reference TRBV2 and TRBJ2-1, is EPEVTQTPSHQVTQMGQEVILRCVPISNHLYFYWYRQILGQKVEFLVSFYNNEISEKSEIFDDQFSVERPDGSNFTLKIRSTKLEDSAMYFCASSEAGLAGGIGEQFFGPGTRLTVL.

In this sample, this clonotype turned up many times. CDR3 region: CASSFTGTGRLGYTF. In DNA, the CDR3 is TGTGCCAGCAGCTTCACCGGGACAGGGAGACTTGGCTACACCTTC. This rearrangement joins TRBV11-2 to TRBJ1-2, with 9 bases fitting TRBD1. The junction had 9 bases not matched to a gene; V was cut back by 3 bases and J by 7 bases. The CDR3 is 15 amino acids. The germline V gene has CDR1 SGHAT and CDR2 FQNNGV. The entire variable domain, with the rest obtained from reference TRBV11-2 and TRBJ1-2, is as follows: EAGVAQSPRYKIIEKRQSVAFWCNPISGHATLYWYQQILGQGPKLLIQFQNNGVVDDSQLPKDRFSAERLKGVDSTLKIQPAKLEDSAVYLCASSFTGTGRLGYTFGSGTRLTVV.

This clonotype has just a few counts. One junction end disagrees with the germline gene, perhaps due to a read error. The V gene is TRBV5-1, the J gene TRBJ1-5; 9 bases map to TRBD1. CDR3 size: 16 residues. Germline V gives CDR1 SGHRS, CDR2 YFSETQ. The CDR3 DNA reads as TGCGCCGGCAGCCTAACAGGGGGCAAGGGCAATCAGCCCCAGCATTTT. This gives the protein CAGSLTGGKGNQPQHF.

This clonotype was observed once. The chain carries TRBV7-2 and TRBJ1-2; a possible D gene is TRBD1 (5 bases). Germline CDR1 is SGHTA and CDR2 is FQGNSA. The CDR3 contains 14 residues. V was cut by 5 bases and J by 8 bases, with 18 bases left in between. The CDR3 region has the DNA TGTGCCAGCAGCCCAAGTCCCCAGGGAGGCGGCTACACCTTC. Residues: CASSPSPQGGGYTF.

This clonotype turned up a few times. This may be a read error, as it is one base from a much larger clone. The chain joins TRBV7-9 to TRBJ2-3; 7 bases are a match to TRBD2. Germline V gene data show CDR1 as SEHNR and CDR2 as FQNEAQ (reference sequence). The CDR3 is made up of 16 amino acids. The CDR3 sequence is CASSLGLAESTDTRYF. The DNA of the CDR3 is TGTGCCAGCAGCTTAGGGCTAGCGGAAAGCACAGATACGCGGTATTTT.

This chain connects TRBV20-1 to TRBJ2-3, with D uncertain. CDR3 length equals 12 residues. V shed 4 bases and J shed 3 bases, with 8 bases lying between them. CDR1 and CDR2 from the germline V gene are DFQATT and SNEGSKA (reference sequence). The CDR3 region is CSATWGTDTQYF. The CDR3 DNA is TGCAGTGCTACTTGGGGAACAGATACGCAGTATTTT.

The chain links TRBV7-9 to TRBJ2-5, with D perhaps being TRBD1 or TRBD2 (5 bases each). This CDR3 comprises 13 residues. From germline, CDR1 is SEHNR and CDR2 FQNEAQ (reference sequence). With 5 bases removed from V and 4 bases from J, the gap between germline ends came to 11 bases. This chain's CDR3 is CASSRGVAETQYF. CDR3 DNA: TGTGCCAGCAGCAGAGGGGTTGCAGAGACCCAGTACTTC.

This clonotype was detected ten times or more. The V and J genes are TRBV29-1 and TRBJ1-2, with D tentatively TRBD1 (6 bases). Trimming stripped 4 bases from V and 4 bases from J, with 16 bases between. Germline CDR1 and CDR2: SQVTM and ANQGSEA. The CDR3 totals 14 residues. DNA of the CDR3: TGCAGCGTTGGAGTAACGGACAGTGGCTATGGCTACACCTTC. Amino acid sequence: CSVGVTDSGYGYTF.

This sequence joins TRBV12-3 or TRBV12-4 and TRBJ1-5; D may be TRBD1 (6 bases). The CDR3 spans 12 residues. The germline V and J ends were trimmed by 9 bases and 4 bases, with 10 bases remaining between them. CDR3 coding DNA: TGTGCCAGTAACAGGGAAAATCAGCCCCAGCATTTT. Translation gives CASNRENQPQHF.

The table lists this clonotype with many counts. The V and J genes are TRBV12-3 or TRBV12-4 and TRBJ1-1; D is perhaps TRBD1 (6 bases). The CDR3 has 13 residues. Trimming pared 1 base from V and 6 bases from J, leaving 9 bases between. The CDR3 nucleotides read TGTGCCAGCAGTTTAGTGGGGGGCCCTGAAGCTTTCTTT. Encoded protein: CASSLVGGPEAFF.

The chain couples TRBV28 to TRBJ2-7; tentatively, D is TRBD2 (6 bases). This CDR3 region has 15 residues. In germline, CDR1 is MDHEN, CDR2 SYDVKM. V lost 5 bases and J 0 bases, leaving 14 bases between the germline ends. CDR3 sequence reads: CASSIGGEDSYEQYF. For the CDR3, the DNA is TGTGCCAGCAGTATCGGGGGAGAGGACTCCTACGAGCAGTACTTC.

This clonotype was counted a few times. Given a much more abundant clone one base away, this may be a read error. This chain joins TRBV12-3 or TRBV12-4 and TRBJ2-1, with 10 bases aligning to TRBD2. The CDR3 has 15 amino acids. The trim removed 5 bases at V and 6 bases at J, leaving 7 bases unmatched. The CDR3 sequence: CASSPAGGPGNEQFF. For the CDR3, the DNA is TGTGCCAGCAGTCCAGCGGGGGGGCCTGGCAATGAGCAGTTCTTC.

This clonotype was seen at least ten times. The rearrangement links TRBV11-2 to TRBJ2-6; possible D gene TRBD1, 6 bases. There are 22 residues in the CDR3. CDR1 SGHAT and CDR2 FQNNGV come from the germline V gene. Trimming took 1 base from V and 1 from J, leaving 26 bases between them. The chain's CDR3 is CASSLVSPISTGRVSGANVLTF. The CDR3 bases are TGTGCCAGCAGCTTAGTGAGCCCAATTTCGACAGGACGAGTATCTGGGGCCAACGTCCTGACTTTC.

Of note for this clonotype: With a much larger clone just one base away, this may be a read error. This chain links TRBV12-3 or TRBV12-4 with TRBJ1-4; D is ambiguous. CDR3 length equals 12 residues. CDR3 in amino acids: CASSNRGGKRFF. The CDR3 region has the DNA TGTGCCAGCAGTAACCGGGGTGGAAAACGGTTTTTT.